Sequencing of this T cell receptor beta chain was carried out in a study of T cells after yellow fever vaccination. Broader study findings: The study re-detected most primary-vaccination clones after the booster (approximately 96% CD4, just over 85% CD8). Among all clonotypes, a small share was observed in both CD4 and CD8 compartments.

The J segment lost 1 base and the V segment lost 2 bases, leaving 0 bases of the junction unmatched. Germline CDR1 and CDR2: SGHRS and YFSETQ. The CDR3 has 14 amino acids. TCRdb re-derived calls from the 5' RACE reads in MiXCR, one entry per CDR3 protein. The sample has a few hundred thousand distinct CDR3 sequences; less than 8.5% are singletons. This clonotype was seen repeatedly, ten times or more. Its specificity is not known. The chain recombines TRBV5-1 with TRBJ2-1; 7 bases agree with TRBD2. The input for sequencing was CD4+ T cells sorted from PBMCs, taken 15 days after the yellow fever booster vaccination. The receptor was isolated from a young man who received the YFV17D yellow fever vaccine. The CDR3 bases are TGCGCCAGCAGCTTCGGGGGGTCCTACAATGAGCAGTTCTTC. Translated: CASSFGGSYNEQFF. The whole variable domain, remainder taken from reference TRBV5-1 and TRBJ2-1, is KAGVTQTPRYLIKTRGQQVTLSCSPISGHRSVSWYQQTPGQGLQFLFEYFSETQRNKGNFPGRFSGRQFSNSRSEMNVSTLELGDSALYLCASSFGGSYNEQFFGPGTRLTVL.